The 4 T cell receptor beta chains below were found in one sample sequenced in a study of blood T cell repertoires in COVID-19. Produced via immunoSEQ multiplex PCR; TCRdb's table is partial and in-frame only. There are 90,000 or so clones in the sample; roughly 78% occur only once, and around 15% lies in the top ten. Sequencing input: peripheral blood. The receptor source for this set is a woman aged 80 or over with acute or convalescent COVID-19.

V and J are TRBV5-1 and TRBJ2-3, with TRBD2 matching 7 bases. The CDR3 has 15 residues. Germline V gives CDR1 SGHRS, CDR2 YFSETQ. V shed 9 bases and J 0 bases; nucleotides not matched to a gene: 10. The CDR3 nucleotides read TGCGCCACCAACGACCCGGGGGGAAGCACAGATACGCAGTATTTT. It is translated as CATNDPGGSTDTQYF.

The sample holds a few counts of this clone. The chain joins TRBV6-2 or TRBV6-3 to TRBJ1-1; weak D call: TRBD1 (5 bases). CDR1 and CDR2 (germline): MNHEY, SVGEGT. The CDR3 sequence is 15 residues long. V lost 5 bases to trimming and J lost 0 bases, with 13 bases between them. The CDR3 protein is CASSLRGGMNTEAFF. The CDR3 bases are TGTGCCAGCAGTCTCCGCGGGGGGATGAACACTGAAGCTTTCTTT.

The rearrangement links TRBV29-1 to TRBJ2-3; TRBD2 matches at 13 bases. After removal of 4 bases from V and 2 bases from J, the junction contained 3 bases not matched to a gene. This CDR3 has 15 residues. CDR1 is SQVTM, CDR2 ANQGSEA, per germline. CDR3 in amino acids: CSVGTSGGFTDTQYF. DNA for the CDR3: TGCAGCGTTGGGACTAGCGGGGGCTTCACAGATACGCAGTATTTT.

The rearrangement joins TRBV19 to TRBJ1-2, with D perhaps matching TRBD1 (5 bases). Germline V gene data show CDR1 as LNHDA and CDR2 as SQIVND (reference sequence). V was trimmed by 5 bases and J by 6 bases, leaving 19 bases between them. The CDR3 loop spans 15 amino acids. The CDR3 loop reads CASSPLAGGAHGYTF. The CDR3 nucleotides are TGTGCCAGTAGTCCCCTCGCGGGAGGGGCACATGGCTACACCTTC. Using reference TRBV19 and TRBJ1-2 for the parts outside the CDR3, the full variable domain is DGGITQSPKYLFRKEGQNVTLSCEQNLNHDAMYWYRQDPGQGLRLIYYSQIVNDFQKGDIAEGYSVSREKKESFPLTVTSAQKNPTAFYLCASSPLAGGAHGYTFGSGTRLTVV.